This TCR beta chain is from a study of cytomegalovirus exposure and HLA in healthy donors. Concerning this clone: The antigen remains undetermined.

Broader study findings: HLA restriction was apparent for most CMV-associated TCR beta chains in a later analysis.

In the PCR, 60 Vbeta and 13 Jbeta primers were used. The method was immunoSEQ multiplex PCR; TCRdb's version includes in-frame clones alone and lacks a portion of them. This sample carries about 140,000 clones, under 10% of them seen once, and the ten largest clones take roughly 6.4%. The CDR3 sequence is 14 residues long. The V segment lost 5 bases and the J segment 5 bases; nucleotides outside the gene matches: 6. The germline V gene encodes CDR1 KGHSH and CDR2 LQKENI. The sequence was collected from a woman between 40 and 55 years old in good health and CMV-seropositive. Sequenced: PBMCs. J is TRBJ2-5 and V is TRBV18; 9 bases agree with TRBD2. CDR3 sequence: CASSRTSALETQYF. The CDR3 DNA follows: TGTGCCAGCTCAAGGACTAGCGCCTTGGAGACCCAGTACTTC.